This is a list of T cell receptor beta chains from one sample in a study of post-analysis software for immune sequencing data. One entry per CDR3 protein, called by TCRdb with MiXCR from the PCR reads. The sample includes hundreds of thousands of distinct CDR3 sequences, 36% of them seen just once. Sequenced input: blood. Source of these receptors: a girl aged 10-17 years with multiple sclerosis. The CDR3 runs from the conserved cysteine through the conserved F or W. The D gene is left open where the match is weak. Expanded clones get a size class; other rows say once, few or many, or leave the size out.

clone_size	v_call	d_call	j_call	cdr3_nt	cdr3_aa
-	TRBV11-1	TRBD1	TRBJ2-1	TGTGCCAGCAGCTCCGGGACAGGGGGGCGCAATGAGCAGTTCTTC	CASSSGTGGRNEQFF
few	TRBV12-3/TRBV12-4	TRBD2	TRBJ2-4	TGTGCCAGCAGTTTGGGGGGGACCAAAAACATTCAGTACTTC	CASSLGGTKNIQYF
few	TRBV12-3/TRBV12-4	-	TRBJ2-2	TGTGCCAGCAGGAGCGGGGAGCTGTTTTTT	CASRSGELFF
-	TRBV19	TRBD1	TRBJ1-5	TGTGCCAGTACCAAGGGTTTTTGGGTGAGGACAGGGGACAATCAGCCCCAGCATTTT	CASTKGFWVRTGDNQPQHF
few	TRBV3-1	-	TRBJ1-6	TGTGCCAGCAGCCAAGAAGAAGCGGGGAGCTCCTATAATTCACCCCTCCACTTT	CASSQEEAGSSYNSPLHF
-	TRBV5-1	TRBD2	TRBJ2-1	TGCGCCGGCAGCTGGCCGGGAGGAGGGTACAATGAGCAGTTCTTC	CAGSWPGGGYNEQFF
-	TRBV5-1	TRBD2	TRBJ2-1	TGCGCCAGCAGCTTGGCTAGCGGGGACAATGAGCAGTTCTTC	CASSLASGDNEQFF
many	TRBV9	-	TRBJ2-4	TGTGCCAGCAGCGTAGATGGGTCCTCCAAAAACATTCAGTACTTC	CASSVDGSSKNIQYF
many	TRBV20-1	-	TRBJ1-2	TGCAGTGCTAGAACAGGGAAATCCGTGGAGGGCTACACCTTC	CSARTGKSVEGYTF
-	TRBV4-2	-	TRBJ2-3	TGTGCCAGCAGCCAAGGGAGATTGTCGGATACGCAGTATTTT	CASSQGRLSDTQYF
-	TRBV20-1	TRBD2	TRBJ2-7	TGCAGTGCGCACGCACTAGCGGGGGGATCCTACGAGCAGTACTTC	CSAHALAGGSYEQYF
many	TRBV20-1	-	TRBJ1-2	TGCAGTGCTAGAGATGAGGGAGGGTTCTTCCTTGGCTACACCTTC	CSARDEGGFFLGYTF
many	TRBV9	-	TRBJ1-2	TGTGCCAGCAGTGAAGACCCGGGACATTCGTATGGCTACACCTTC	CASSEDPGHSYGYTF
many	TRBV25-1	-	TRBJ2-1	TGTGCCAGCAGTAATTCTCTTCAGTGGGCGCGGCCCTTCGGAAGTGAGCAGTTCTTC	CASSNSLQWARPFGSEQFF
many	TRBV6-6	-	TRBJ2-3	TGTGCCAGCAGTTACCGCCCTACAGGGTCGAAGACAGATACGCAGTATTTT	CASSYRPTGSKTDTQYF
many	TRBV7-2	TRBD1	TRBJ1-4	TGTGCCAGCAGCTTACTTGCGACAGGGGTTGAAAAACTGTTTTTT	CASSLLATGVEKLFF
-	TRBV6-1	TRBD1	TRBJ1-2	TGTGCCAGCAGTGCGGGGGACAGGTCAAGCTGTGGCTACACCTTC	CASSAGDRSSCGYTF